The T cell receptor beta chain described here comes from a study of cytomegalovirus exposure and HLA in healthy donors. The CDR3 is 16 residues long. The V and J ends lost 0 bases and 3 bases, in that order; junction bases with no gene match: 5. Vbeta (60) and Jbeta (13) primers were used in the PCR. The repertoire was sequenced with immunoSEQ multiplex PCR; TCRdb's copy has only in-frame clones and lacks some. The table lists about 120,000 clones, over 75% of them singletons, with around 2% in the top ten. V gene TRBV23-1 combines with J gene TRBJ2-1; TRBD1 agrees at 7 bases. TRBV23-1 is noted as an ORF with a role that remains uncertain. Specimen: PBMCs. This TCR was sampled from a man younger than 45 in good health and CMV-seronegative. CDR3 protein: CASSQSHRGCYNEQFF. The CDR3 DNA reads TGCGCCAGCAGTCAATCCCACAGGGGTTGCTACAATGAGCAGTTCTTC.